The clone carrying this TCR beta chain occurred a few times. Its specificity is not known. The assay was immunoSEQ multiplex PCR, and TCRdb's table has in-frame clones only and misses some. The data contain about 12,000 clones, about 26% of them singletons. The treatment is: randomized to nivolumab then ipilimumab (arm A) or the reverse (arm B). DNA-damaging chemotherapy had not been given to any patient beforehand. The CDR3 runs to 16 residues. The V and J ends lost 2 bases and 3 bases respectively, with 14 bases between them. The germline CDR1 and CDR2 sequences are SGHVS and FNYEAQ. The data were obtained in a study of sequential checkpoint blockade in melanoma. Background on the study: After both sequences, patients received maintenance nivolumab. Over 20 patients had matched tumor biopsies before treatment and at week 13 after nivolumab or ipilimumab alone. Study conclusions and caveats: For nivolumab-first patients, baseline tumor clonality was associated with response.

The sequence was obtained from a human donor with melanoma. This specimen was tumor tissue (inferred from file names), taken from a patient given nivolumab and ipilimumab in sequence. This sequence joins TRBV7-6 and TRBJ1-5; D possibly corresponds to TRBD1 (6 bases). The CDR3 loop reads CASSLSWGANNQPQHF. The DNA of the CDR3 is TGTGCCAGCAGCTTAAGTTGGGGGGCTAACAATCAGCCCCAGCATTTT. The full variable domain, in which reference TRBV7-6 and TRBJ1-5 provide the parts outside the CDR3, is GAGVSQSPRYKVTKRGQDVALRCDPISGHVSLYWYRQALGQGPEFLTYFNYEAQQDKSGLPNDRFSAERPEGSISTLTIQRTEQRDSAMYRCASSLSWGANNQPQHFGDGTRLSIL.